This T cell receptor beta chain was captured in a study of early T cells in non-severe SARS-CoV-2 infection. TCRdb reanalysed the 5' RACE reads using MiXCR and keeps one entry per CDR3 protein. The table has 54,000 or so distinct CDR3 sequences, roughly 5.3% seen once; the top ten hold 6.5% to 8.5%. In this sample, this clonotype turned up a few times. The length of the CDR3 is 20 residues. Trimming took off 3 bases at V and 8 bases at J, with 32 bases between the two ends. The germline gives CDR1 LGHDT, CDR2 YNNKEL (reference sequence). The TCR comes from an adult who was a healthcare worker with PCR-confirmed SARS-CoV-2 infection or an uninfected control (not recorded which). The chain recombines TRBV3-1 with TRBJ1-5, with a weak D call TRBD1 (5 bases). The material sequenced was whole blood. This CDR3 reads CASSQDEGTDSGTKLEPQHF. CDR3 DNA: TGTGCCAGCAGCCAGGACGAAGGAACCGATTCCGGGACCAAATTGGAGCCCCAGCATTTT.